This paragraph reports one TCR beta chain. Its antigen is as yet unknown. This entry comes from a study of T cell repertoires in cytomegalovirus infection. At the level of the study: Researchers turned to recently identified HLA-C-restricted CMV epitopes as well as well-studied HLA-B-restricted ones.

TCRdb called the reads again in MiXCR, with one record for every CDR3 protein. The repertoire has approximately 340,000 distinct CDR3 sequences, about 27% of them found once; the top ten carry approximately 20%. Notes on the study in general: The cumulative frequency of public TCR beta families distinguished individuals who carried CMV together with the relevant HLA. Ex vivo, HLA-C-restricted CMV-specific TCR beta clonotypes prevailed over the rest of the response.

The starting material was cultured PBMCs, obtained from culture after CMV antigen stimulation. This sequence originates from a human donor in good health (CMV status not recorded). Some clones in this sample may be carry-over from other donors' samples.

CDR3 residues: CAISDGADTQYF. CDR3 sequence (DNA): TGTGCCATCAGTGACGGGGCAGATACGCAGTATTTT. The chain uses TRBV10-3 and TRBJ2-3, with D perhaps TRBD2 (5 bases). Germline CDR1 and CDR2: ENHRY and SYGVKD. The V gene lost 3 bases and the J gene lost 4 bases, with 5 bases spanning the gap. The length of the CDR3 is 12 residues.